Listed below are T cell receptor beta chains from one sample, sequenced in a study of beta chain features in type 1 diabetes. Sequencing was performed with immunoSEQ multiplex PCR; in TCRdb, only in-frame clones are kept and a portion is missing. The sample lists some 700,000 clones, 13% occurring once. Input material: naive CD4+ T cells from blood. Receptors were obtained from a man between 18 and 35 years old with type 1 diabetes. CDR3s include the opening cysteine and the closing phenylalanine or tryptophan. A D gene is named only where the DNA matches it firmly. Only part of the rows carry a size: once, few, many, or a class if the clone is expanded.

>.|TRBJ1-1|few|TRBV10-3
CAISGTENTEAFF
TGTGCCATCTCCGGGACGGAGAACACTGAAGCTTTCTTT
>TRBD1|TRBJ2-5|few|TRBV10-3
CAISSGTEETQYF
TGTGCCATCAGTTCCGGGACAGAAGAGACCCAGTACTTC
>TRBD2|TRBJ2-1|.|TRBV30
CAWASGGAYNEQFF
TGTGCCTGGGCTAGCGGGGGGGCCTACAATGAGCAGTTCTTC
>TRBD2|TRBJ2-7|few|TRBV7-9
CASSLGLAGSHEQYF
TGTGCCAGCAGCTTGGGGCTAGCGGGCTCTCATGAGCAGTACTTC
>TRBD2|TRBJ2-1|.|TRBV5-1
CASSPGTSGNNEQFF
TGCGCCAGCAGCCCCGGGACTAGTGGTAACAATGAGCAGTTCTTC
>.|TRBJ2-1|few|TRBV10-2
CASSAHEQFF
TGCGCCAGCAGTGCACATGAGCAGTTCTTC
>TRBD1|TRBJ1-6|few|TRBV7-9
CASRGQVNSPLHF
TGTGCCAGCAGGGGACAGGTTAATTCACCCCTCCACTTT
>.|TRBJ1-4|few|TRBV27
CASSLMVGEKLFF
TGTGCCAGCAGTTTAATGGTTGGCGAAAAACTGTTTTTT
>.|TRBJ1-1|.|TRBV30
CAWRGLQEYTEAFF
TGTGCCTGGCGGGGACTCCAGGAGTACACTGAAGCTTTCTTT
>.|TRBJ1-2|.|TRBV2
CASSVEVGSGYTF
TGTGCCAGCAGTGTTGAAGTTGGTAGTGGCTACACCTTC